This TCR beta chain was sequenced for a study of T-cell memory formation after mild COVID-19. General study results and limits: From day 15 to 85, contracting clones were balanced between CD4 and CD8, whereas later expanders leaned toward CD4+. The appearance of some responding clones in pre-infection memory suggested that cross-reactive memory joined.

The CDR3 has 14 amino acids. Trimming took 3 bases from V and 3 from J, leaving 12 bases between them. Germline CDR1 reads SGHTA; CDR2 reads FQGTGA. A single record per CDR3 protein comes from TCRdb applying MiXCR to the 5' RACE reads. The sample carries about 470,000 distinct CDR3 sequences, about 23% recorded once. As regards this clonotype: Its specificity is unknown.

This sequence originates from an adult woman who had mild COVID-19 (a few samples of this study predate the infection). Cell type and time point are not known. This rearrangement joins TRBV7-3 to TRBJ2-7; D unresolved. The sample comprised PBMCs or a T cell subset sorted from them (not recorded which). CDR3 DNA: TGTGCCAGCAGCTTTGCGGACGGGTACTACGAGCAGTACTTC. Translating gives CASSFADGYYEQYF.